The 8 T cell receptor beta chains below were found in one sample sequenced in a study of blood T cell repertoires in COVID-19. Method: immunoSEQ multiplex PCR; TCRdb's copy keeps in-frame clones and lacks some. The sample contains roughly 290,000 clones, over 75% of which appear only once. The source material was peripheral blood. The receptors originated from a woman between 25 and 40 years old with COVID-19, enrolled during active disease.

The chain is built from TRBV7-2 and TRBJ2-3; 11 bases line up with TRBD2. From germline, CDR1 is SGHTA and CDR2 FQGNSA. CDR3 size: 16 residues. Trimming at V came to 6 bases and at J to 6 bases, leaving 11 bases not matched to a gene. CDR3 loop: CASSSYSGRAGDTQYF. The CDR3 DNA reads TGTGCCAGCAGTTCATATAGCGGGAGGGCTGGGGATACGCAGTATTTT.

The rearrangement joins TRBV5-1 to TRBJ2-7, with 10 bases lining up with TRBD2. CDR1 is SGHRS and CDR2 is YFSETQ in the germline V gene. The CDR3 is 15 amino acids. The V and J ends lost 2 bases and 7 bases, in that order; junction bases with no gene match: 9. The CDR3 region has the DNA TGCGCCAGCAGCTTACAAGCGGGAGGGCCCCGGGAGCAGTACTTC. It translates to CASSLQAGGPREQYF.

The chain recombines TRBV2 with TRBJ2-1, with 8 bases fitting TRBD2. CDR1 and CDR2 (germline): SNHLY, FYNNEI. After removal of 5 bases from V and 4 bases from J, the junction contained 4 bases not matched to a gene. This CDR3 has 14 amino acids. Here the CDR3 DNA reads TGTGCCAGCAGTTTGGGACTAGGGTACAATGAGCAGTTCTTC. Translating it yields CASSLGLGYNEQFF. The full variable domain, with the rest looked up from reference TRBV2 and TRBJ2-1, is EPEVTQTPSHQVTQMGQEVILRCVPISNHLYFYWYRQILGQKVEFLVSFYNNEISEKSEIFDDQFSVERPDGSNFTLKIRSTKLEDSAMYFCASSLGLGYNEQFFGPGTRLTVL.

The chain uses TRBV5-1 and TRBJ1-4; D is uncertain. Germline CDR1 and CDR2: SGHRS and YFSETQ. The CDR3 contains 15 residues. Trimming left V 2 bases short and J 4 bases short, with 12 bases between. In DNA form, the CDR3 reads TGCGCCAGCAGCTTTTCCCCCGAGGTTAATGAAAAACTGTTTTTT. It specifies CASSFSPEVNEKLFF.

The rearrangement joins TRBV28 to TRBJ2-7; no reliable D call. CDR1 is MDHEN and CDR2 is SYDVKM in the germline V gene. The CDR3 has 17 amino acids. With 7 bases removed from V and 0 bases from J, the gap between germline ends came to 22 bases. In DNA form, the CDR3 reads TGTGCCAGCAATTCTCACACCCAGGCCTTCAGCTCCTACGAGCAGTACTTC. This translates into CASNSHTQAFSSYEQYF.

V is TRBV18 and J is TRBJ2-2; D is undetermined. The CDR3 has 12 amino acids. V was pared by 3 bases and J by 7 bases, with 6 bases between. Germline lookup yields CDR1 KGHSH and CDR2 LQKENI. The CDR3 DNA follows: TGTGCCAGCTCACCGGCGGTCGGGGAGCTGTTTTTT. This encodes CASSPAVGELFF.

The CDR3 is CASSSTSGGSTDTQYF. The CDR3 DNA reads TGTGCCAGCAGCTCAACTAGCGGGGGTAGCACAGATACGCAGTATTTT. The chain employs TRBV7-2 and TRBJ2-3; TRBD2 matches at 11 bases. The CDR3 runs to 16 residues. The V and J ends lost 4 bases and 0 bases, in that order; junction bases with no gene match: 3. The germline V gene encodes CDR1 SGHTA and CDR2 FQGNSA. Supplemented by reference TRBV7-2 and TRBJ2-3, the full variable domain reads GAGVSQSPSNKVTEKGKDVELRCDPISGHTALYWYRQSLGQGLEFLIYFQGNSAPDKSGLPSDRFSAERTGGSVSTLTIQRTQQEDSAVYLCASSSTSGGSTDTQYFGPGTRLTVL.

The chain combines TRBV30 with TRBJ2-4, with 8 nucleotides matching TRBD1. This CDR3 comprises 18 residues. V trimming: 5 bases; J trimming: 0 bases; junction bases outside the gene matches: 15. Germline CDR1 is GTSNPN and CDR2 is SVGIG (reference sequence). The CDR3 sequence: CAWGKTGAFSRAKNIQYF. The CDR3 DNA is TGTGCCTGGGGTAAGACAGGGGCGTTTTCAAGAGCCAAAAACATTCAGTACTTC.